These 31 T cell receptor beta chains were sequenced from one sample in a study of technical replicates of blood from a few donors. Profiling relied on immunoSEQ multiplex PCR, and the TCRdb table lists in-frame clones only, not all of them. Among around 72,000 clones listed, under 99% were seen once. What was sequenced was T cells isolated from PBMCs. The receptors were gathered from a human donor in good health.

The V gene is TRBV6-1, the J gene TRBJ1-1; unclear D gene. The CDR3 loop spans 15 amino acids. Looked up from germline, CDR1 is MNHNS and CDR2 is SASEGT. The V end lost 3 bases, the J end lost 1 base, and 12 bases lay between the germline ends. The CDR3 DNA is TGTGCCAGCAGTGATCAGGCTGGCGCGAACACTGAAGCTTTCTTT. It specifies CASSDQAGANTEAFF.

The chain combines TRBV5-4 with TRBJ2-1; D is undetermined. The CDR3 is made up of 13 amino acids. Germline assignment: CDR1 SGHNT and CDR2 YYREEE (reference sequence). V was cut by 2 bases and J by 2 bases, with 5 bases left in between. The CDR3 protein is CASSFLAYNEQFF. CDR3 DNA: TGTGCCAGCAGCTTCCTAGCCTACAATGAGCAGTTCTTC.

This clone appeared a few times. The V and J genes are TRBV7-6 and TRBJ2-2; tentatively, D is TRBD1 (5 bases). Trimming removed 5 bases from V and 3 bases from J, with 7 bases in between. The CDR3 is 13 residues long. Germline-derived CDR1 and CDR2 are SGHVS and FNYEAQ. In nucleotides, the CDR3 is TGTGCCAGCAGCCCAGGGTACACCGGGGAGCTGTTTTTT. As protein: CASSPGYTGELFF.

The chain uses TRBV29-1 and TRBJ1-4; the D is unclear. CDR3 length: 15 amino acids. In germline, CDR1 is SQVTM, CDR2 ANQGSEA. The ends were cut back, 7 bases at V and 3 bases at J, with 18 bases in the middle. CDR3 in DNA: TGCAGCGCAGAGGGAGGATTTGAGTCTAATGAAAAACTGTTTTTT. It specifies CSAEGGFESNEKLFF.

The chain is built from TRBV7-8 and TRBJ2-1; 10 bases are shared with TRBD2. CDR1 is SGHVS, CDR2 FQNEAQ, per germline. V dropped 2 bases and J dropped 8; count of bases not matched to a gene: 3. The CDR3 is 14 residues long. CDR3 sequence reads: CASSLSSGSHEQFF. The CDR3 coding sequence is TGTGCCAGCAGCTTATCTAGCGGGAGCCATGAGCAGTTCTTC.

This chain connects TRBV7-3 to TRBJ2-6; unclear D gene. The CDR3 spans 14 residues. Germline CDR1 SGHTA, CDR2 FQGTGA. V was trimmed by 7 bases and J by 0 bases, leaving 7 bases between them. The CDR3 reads CASKQDSGANVLTF. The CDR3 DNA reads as TGTGCCAGCAAGCAAGACTCTGGGGCCAACGTCCTGACTTTC.

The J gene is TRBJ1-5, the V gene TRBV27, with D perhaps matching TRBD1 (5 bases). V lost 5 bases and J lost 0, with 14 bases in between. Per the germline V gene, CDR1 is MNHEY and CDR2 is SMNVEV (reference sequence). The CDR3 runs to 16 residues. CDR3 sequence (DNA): TGTGCCAGCAGTCCCGGACACCCTTATAGCAATCAGCCCCAGCATTTT. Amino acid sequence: CASSPGHPYSNQPQHF.

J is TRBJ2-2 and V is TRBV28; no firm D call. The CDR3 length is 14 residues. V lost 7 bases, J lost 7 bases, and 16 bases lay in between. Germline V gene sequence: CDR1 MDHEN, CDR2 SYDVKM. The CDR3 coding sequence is TGTGCCAGCAAAACTCTGCGCGAGCTCGGGGAGCTGTTTTTT. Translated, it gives CASKTLRELGELFF.

The CDR3 nucleotides read TGTGCCAGCTCACATGGGGGGTCCGACGAGCAGTACTTC. Protein product: CASSHGGSDEQYF. The rearrangement joins TRBV18 to TRBJ2-7; D might be TRBD2 (6 bases). From germline, CDR1 is KGHSH and CDR2 LQKENI. The CDR3 is 13 residues long. V lost 4 bases, J lost 5 bases, and 12 bases lay in between.

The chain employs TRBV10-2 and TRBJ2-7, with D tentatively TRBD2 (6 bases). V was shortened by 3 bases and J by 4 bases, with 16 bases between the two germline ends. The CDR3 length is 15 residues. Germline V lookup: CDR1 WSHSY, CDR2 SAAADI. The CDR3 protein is CASSDTVTGVYEQYF. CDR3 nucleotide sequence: TGCGCCAGCAGTGATACCGTGACGGGAGTGTACGAGCAGTACTTC.

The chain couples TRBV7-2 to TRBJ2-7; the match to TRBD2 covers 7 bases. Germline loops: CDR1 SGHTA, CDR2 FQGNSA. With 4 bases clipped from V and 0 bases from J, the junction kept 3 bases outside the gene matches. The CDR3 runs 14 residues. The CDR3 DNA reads TGTGCCAGCAGCTCCCGCGGGGGCTCCTACGAGCAGTACTTC. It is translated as CASSSRGGSYEQYF.

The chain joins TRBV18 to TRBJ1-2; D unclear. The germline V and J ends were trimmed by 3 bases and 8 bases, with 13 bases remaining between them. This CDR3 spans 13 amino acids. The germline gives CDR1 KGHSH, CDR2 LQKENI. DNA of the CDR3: TGTGCCAGCTCACCGTCGGGGTCTCAAGGCTACACCTTC. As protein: CASSPSGSQGYTF.

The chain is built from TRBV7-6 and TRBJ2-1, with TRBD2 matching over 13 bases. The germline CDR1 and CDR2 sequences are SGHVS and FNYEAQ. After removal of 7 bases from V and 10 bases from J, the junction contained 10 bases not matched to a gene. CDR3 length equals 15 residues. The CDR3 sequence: CASTLLAGGPQEQFF. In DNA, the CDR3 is TGTGCCAGCACCCTACTAGCGGGAGGGCCGCAGGAGCAGTTCTTC.

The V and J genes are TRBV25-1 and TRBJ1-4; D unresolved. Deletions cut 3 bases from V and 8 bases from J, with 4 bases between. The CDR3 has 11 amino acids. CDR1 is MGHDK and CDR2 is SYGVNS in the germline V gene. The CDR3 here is CASSDLEKLFF. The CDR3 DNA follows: TGTGCCAGCAGTGATCTGGAAAAACTGTTTTTT.

The CDR3 sequence is CASSDGLAAYEQYF. DNA of the CDR3: TGTGCCAGCAGCGATGGGCTAGCGGCCTACGAGCAGTACTTC. The chain carries TRBV5-4 and TRBJ2-7, with 7 bases that match TRBD2. V gave up 4 bases and J gave up 2 bases; unmatched junction bases: 6. The CDR3 length is 14 residues. Germline V gene data show CDR1 as SGHNT and CDR2 as YYREEE (reference sequence).

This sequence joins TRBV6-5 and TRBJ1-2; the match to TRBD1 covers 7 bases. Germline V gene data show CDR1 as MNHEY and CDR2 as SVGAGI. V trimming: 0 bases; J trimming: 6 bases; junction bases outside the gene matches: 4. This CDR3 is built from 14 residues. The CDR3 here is CASSYSRQGHGYTF. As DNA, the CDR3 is TGTGCCAGCAGTTACTCGAGACAGGGCCATGGCTACACCTTC.

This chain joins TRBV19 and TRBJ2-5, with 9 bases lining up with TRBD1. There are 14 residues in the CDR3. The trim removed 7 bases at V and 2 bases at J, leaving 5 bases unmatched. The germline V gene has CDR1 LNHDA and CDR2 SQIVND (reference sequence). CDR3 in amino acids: CASIGDREQETQYF. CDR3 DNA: TGTGCCAGTATTGGGGACAGGGAACAAGAGACCCAGTACTTC.

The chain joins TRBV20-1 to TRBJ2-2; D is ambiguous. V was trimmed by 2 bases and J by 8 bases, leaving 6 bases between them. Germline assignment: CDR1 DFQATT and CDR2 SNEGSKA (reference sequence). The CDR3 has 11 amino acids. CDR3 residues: CSARMSGELFF. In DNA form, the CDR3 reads TGCAGTGCTAGAATGTCAGGGGAGCTGTTTTTT.

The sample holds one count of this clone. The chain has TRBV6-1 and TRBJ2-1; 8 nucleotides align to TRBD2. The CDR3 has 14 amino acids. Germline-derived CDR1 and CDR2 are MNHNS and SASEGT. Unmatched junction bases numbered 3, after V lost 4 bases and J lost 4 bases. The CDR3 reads CASSGGTRYNEQFF. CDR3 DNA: TGTGCCAGCAGTGGGGGGACTAGGTACAATGAGCAGTTCTTC.

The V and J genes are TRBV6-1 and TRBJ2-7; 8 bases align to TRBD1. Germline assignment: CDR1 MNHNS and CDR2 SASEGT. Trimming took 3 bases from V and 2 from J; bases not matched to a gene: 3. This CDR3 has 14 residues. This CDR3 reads CASSETGETYEQYF. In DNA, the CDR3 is TGTGCCAGCAGTGAGACAGGGGAGACCTACGAGCAGTACTTC.

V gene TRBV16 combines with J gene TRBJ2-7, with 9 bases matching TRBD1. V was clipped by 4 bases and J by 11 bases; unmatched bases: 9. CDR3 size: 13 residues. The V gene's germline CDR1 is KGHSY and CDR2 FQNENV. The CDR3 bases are TGTGCCAGCAGCCCCTCTCCCGGGACAGGGAAGTACTTC. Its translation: CASSPSPGTGKYF.

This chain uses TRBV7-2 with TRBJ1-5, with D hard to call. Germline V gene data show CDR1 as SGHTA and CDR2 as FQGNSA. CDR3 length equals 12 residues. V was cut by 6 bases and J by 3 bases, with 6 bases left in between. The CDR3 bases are TGTGCCAGCAGGAGTCCCAATCAGCCCCAGCATTTT. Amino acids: CASRSPNQPQHF.

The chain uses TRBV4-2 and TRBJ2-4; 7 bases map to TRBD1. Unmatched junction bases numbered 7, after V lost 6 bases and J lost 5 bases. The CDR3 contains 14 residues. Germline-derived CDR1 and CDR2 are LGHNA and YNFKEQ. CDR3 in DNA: TGTGCCAGCAGTCCTTGGGACAGCCAAAACATTCAGTACTTC. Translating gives CASSPWDSQNIQYF.

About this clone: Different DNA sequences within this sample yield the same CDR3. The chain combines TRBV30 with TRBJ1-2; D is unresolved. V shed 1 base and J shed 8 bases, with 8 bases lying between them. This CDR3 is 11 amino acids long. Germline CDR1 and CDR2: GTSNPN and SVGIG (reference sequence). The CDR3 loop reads CAWSDRGGYTF. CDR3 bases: TGTGCCTGGAGTGATCGTGGCGGCTACACCTTC.

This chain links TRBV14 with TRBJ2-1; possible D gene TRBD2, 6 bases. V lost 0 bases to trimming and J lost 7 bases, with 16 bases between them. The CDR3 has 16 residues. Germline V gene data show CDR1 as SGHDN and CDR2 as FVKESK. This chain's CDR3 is CASSQDHVSGGNEQFF. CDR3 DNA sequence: TGTGCCAGCAGCCAAGATCATGTTAGTGGGGGGAATGAGCAGTTCTTC.

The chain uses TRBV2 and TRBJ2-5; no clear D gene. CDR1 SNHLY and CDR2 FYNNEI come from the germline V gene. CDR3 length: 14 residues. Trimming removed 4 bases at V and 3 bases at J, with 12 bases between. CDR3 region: CASSVGVREETQYF. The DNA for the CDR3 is TGTGCCAGCAGTGTAGGTGTACGGGAAGAGACCCAGTACTTC.

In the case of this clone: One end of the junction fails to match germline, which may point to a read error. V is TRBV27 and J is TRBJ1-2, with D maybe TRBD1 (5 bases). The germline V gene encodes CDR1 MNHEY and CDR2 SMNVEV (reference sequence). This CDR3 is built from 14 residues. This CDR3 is CASGLQIGDYGYTF. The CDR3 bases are TGTGCCAGCGGTTTACAGATAGGGGACTATGGCTACACCTTC.

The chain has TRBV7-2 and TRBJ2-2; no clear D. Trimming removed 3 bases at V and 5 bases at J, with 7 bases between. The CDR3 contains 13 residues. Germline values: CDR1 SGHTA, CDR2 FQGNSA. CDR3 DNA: TGTGCCAGCAGCTTGCTGCGGACCGGGGAGCTGTTTTTT. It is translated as CASSLLRTGELFF.

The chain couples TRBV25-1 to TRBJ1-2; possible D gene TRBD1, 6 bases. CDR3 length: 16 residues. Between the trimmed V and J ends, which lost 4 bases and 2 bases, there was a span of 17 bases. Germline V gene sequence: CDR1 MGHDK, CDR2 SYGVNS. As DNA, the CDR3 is TGTGCCAGCAGTGCTACAGGGAGACCCTTCAACTATGGCTACACCTTC. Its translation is CASSATGRPFNYGYTF.

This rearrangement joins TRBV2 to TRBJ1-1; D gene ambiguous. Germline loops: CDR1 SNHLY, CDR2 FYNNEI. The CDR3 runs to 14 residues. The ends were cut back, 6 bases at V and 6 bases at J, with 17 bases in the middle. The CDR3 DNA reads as TGTGCCAGCAGAAGACGGGGAGAAGACGCTGAAGCTTTCTTT. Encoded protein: CASRRRGEDAEAFF.

CDR3 DNA sequence: TGTGCCAGCAGCGTTGGCAGGGACACTGAAGCTTTCTTT. It specifies CASSVGRDTEAFF. The chain combines TRBV9 with TRBJ1-1, with TRBD1 as a possible D gene (5 bases). Germline values: CDR1 SGDLS, CDR2 YYNGEE. This CDR3 region has 13 residues. V gave up 2 bases and J gave up 3 bases, with 8 bases separating them.